The rows below give T cell receptor beta chains drawn from one sample of a study of blood T cell repertoires in COVID-19. Generated by immunoSEQ multiplex PCR, the TCRdb table keeps only in-frame clones and is missing some. The sample records about 90,000 clones, 65% to 85% being singletons. Sequenced: peripheral blood. These receptors all stem from a man between 60 and 70 years old with acute or convalescent COVID-19. Both conserved end residues are part of each CDR3. The order of the fields is clone size, J gene, D gene, V gene, CDR3 protein, CDR3 DNA. A D gene is named only where the DNA matches it firmly. Where a row states a size, it is once, few, many or the class of an expanded clone; other rows omit it.

>NA|TRBJ1-2|TRBD1|TRBV25-1
CASSEYGQGAEGYTF
TGTGCCAGCAGTGAATATGGGCAGGGGGCCGAGGGCTACACCTTC
>NA|TRBJ1-5|TRBD1|TRBV6-1
CASSELGSKGAYSNQPQHF
TGTGCCAGCAGTGAATTGGGGAGTAAGGGGGCATATAGCAATCAGCCCCAGCATTTT
>NA|TRBJ2-2|NA|TRBV10-1
CATQGPGGGELFF
TGCGCCACACAGGGACCCGGAGGCGGGGAGCTGTTTTTT
>NA|TRBJ1-2|NA|TRBV7-9
CASSRTITGTRNYGYTF
TGTGCCAGCAGCAGGACCATTACCGGGACACGCAACTATGGCTACACCTTC
>NA|TRBJ1-1|NA|TRBV3-1/TRBV3-2
CASSHRTGRTEAFF
TGTGCCAGCAGCCACCGAACGGGTAGGACTGAAGCTTTCTTT
>NA|TRBJ2-3|TRBD1|TRBV11-2
CASSFRDRVDTQYF
TGTGCCAGCAGCTTCCGGGACAGGGTTGATACGCAGTATTTT
>once|TRBJ2-3|NA|TRBV19
CASSIVQAGTDTQYF
TGTGCCAGTAGTATAGTGCAGGCCGGCACAGATACGCAGTATTTT
>NA|TRBJ1-6|TRBD1|TRBV11-2
CASSIQGSNSPLHF
TGTGCCAGCAGCATACAGGGGAGTAATTCACCCCTCCACTTT
>NA|TRBJ1-3|NA|TRBV7-2
CASSATHRVWIDTIYF
TGTGCCAGCAGCGCCACGCACAGGGTATGGATCGACACCATATATTTT
>NA|TRBJ2-1|TRBD1|TRBV29-1
CSVEPMDRVMIF
TGCAGCGTTGAGCCAATGGACAGGGTAATGATCTTC
>NA|TRBJ1-2|TRBD1|TRBV5-1
CASSDRANYGYTF
TGCGCCAGCAGTGACAGGGCTAACTATGGCTACACCTTC
>NA|TRBJ1-2|TRBD1|TRBV6-6
CASSPGHSGTANYGYTF
TGTGCCAGCAGTCCCGGACACTCCGGGACAGCTAACTATGGCTACACCTTC
>NA|TRBJ1-5|NA|TRBV19
CASKMGLNQPQHF
TGTGCCAGTAAGATGGGCCTCAATCAGCCCCAGCATTTT
>NA|TRBJ1-3|NA|TRBV5-1
CASGDTHGNTIYF
TGCGCCAGCGGGGACACCCACGGAAACACCATATATTTT
>NA|TRBJ2-7|TRBD1|TRBV5-4
CASSPSLVTGGGHEQYF
TGTGCCAGCAGCCCCAGTCTGGTTACAGGGGGCGGCCACGAGCAGTACTTC
>NA|TRBJ2-7|NA|TRBV11-2
CASSRGTAGEQYF
TGTGCCAGCAGCCGGGGGACAGCTGGAGAGCAGTACTTC
>NA|TRBJ2-3|TRBD2|TRBV2
CASSYGTGGRVDTQYF
TGTGCCAGCAGCTACGGCACGGGGGGGCGGGTAGATACGCAGTATTTT
>NA|TRBJ1-2|NA|TRBV25-1
CASSEWEAFYGYTF
TGTGCCAGCAGTGAATGGGAGGCCTTCTATGGCTACACCTTC
>NA|TRBJ1-3|NA|TRBV7-6
CASSLSAIGGNTIYF
TGTGCCAGCAGCTTAAGCGCGATAGGCGGAAACACCATATATTTT
>NA|TRBJ2-5|NA|TRBV10-3
CAISESAGRRSQGKETQYF
TGTGCCATCAGTGAGTCTGCGGGTCGTAGATCGCAGGGGAAAGAGACCCAGTACTTC
>NA|TRBJ2-2|NA|TRBV11-3
CASSSVLGELFF
TGTGCCAGCAGCTCCGTTTTGGGGGAGCTGTTTTTT
>NA|TRBJ2-7|NA|TRBV23-1
CASSHHNREMSSYEQYF
TGCGCCAGCAGTCATCATAACAGGGAAATGAGCTCCTACGAGCAGTACTTC
>once|TRBJ1-1|NA|TRBV5-1
CASSSIGAVGTEAFF
TGCGCCAGCAGCTCCATTGGGGCCGTGGGAACTGAAGCTTTCTTT
>NA|TRBJ2-6|TRBD1|TRBV9
CASSVGGQGTSGANVLTF
TGTGCCAGCAGCGTAGGGGGACAGGGGACCTCTGGGGCCAACGTCCTGACTTTC
>NA|TRBJ2-7|NA|TRBV18
CASSATMSYYEQYF
TGTGCCAGCTCTGCCACTATGAGCTACTACGAGCAGTACTTC
>NA|TRBJ2-5|NA|TRBV23-1
CASSLTGQGETQYF
TGCGCCAGCAGTCTAACAGGCCAGGGCGAGACCCAGTACTTC
>NA|TRBJ2-1|TRBD1|TRBV24-1
CATRGQDTHEQFF
TGTGCCACCAGGGGACAGGACACCCATGAGCAGTTCTTC
>NA|TRBJ1-1|TRBD1|TRBV30
CAWSSQGQGAEAFF
TGTGCCTGGAGTAGTCAAGGACAGGGCGCTGAAGCTTTCTTT
>NA|TRBJ1-2|NA|TRBV11-1
CASSFGGIGNYGYTF
TGTGCCAGCAGCTTCGGCGGGATCGGTAACTATGGCTACACCTTC
>NA|TRBJ1-1|NA|TRBV2
CASSGTANTEAFF
TGTGCCAGCAGTGGGACAGCTAACACTGAAGCTTTCTTT
>NA|TRBJ1-1|NA|TRBV4-1
CASSQENLGGEAFF
TGCGCCAGCAGCCAAGAGAACCTAGGGGGTGAAGCTTTCTTT
>few|TRBJ1-6|TRBD1|TRBV7-2
CASSLGGQGQMSPLHF
TGTGCCAGCAGCTTAGGGGGACAGGGGCAAATGTCACCCCTCCACTTT
>NA|TRBJ1-5|NA|TRBV24-1
CATSETGGNQPQHF
TGTGCCACCAGTGAAACCGGGGGGAATCAGCCCCAGCATTTT
>NA|TRBJ2-7|TRBD1|TRBV19
CASSIAAGGSYEQYF
TGTGCCAGTAGTATAGCAGCAGGGGGTTCCTACGAGCAGTACTTC
>NA|TRBJ1-1|TRBD1|TRBV5-1
CASSLDRGAGSGAFF
TGCGCCAGCAGCTTAGACAGGGGCGCGGGTTCTGGAGCTTTCTTT
>NA|TRBJ2-7|TRBD1|TRBV11-1
CASSLARTGPFEQYF
TGTGCCAGCAGCTTAGCGCGGACAGGTCCTTTCGAGCAGTACTTC
>NA|TRBJ1-5|NA|TRBV6-5
CASSYSGFSNQPQHF
TGTGCCAGCAGTTACTCCGGGTTTAGCAATCAGCCCCAGCATTTT
>NA|TRBJ2-5|TRBD1|TRBV15
CATSRDTGGLETQYF
TGTGCCACCAGCAGAGATACAGGGGGGCTGGAGACCCAGTACTTC
>NA|TRBJ1-2|TRBD1|TRBV28
CASRPTGTGGSGYTF
TGTGCCAGCAGACCTACCGGGACAGGGGGCAGTGGCTACACCTTC